Listed here are 11 T cell receptor beta chains from one sample, sequenced in a study of T cells in Graves' hyperthyroidism and ophthalmopathy. Template material for amplifying TCR beta CDR3 regions consisted of RNA transcripts. In the first-round RT-PCR of the TCR CDR3, the HTBI primer set was used. TCRdb re-derived calls from the multiplex PCR reads in MiXCR, one entry per CDR3 protein. This repertoire shows about 160,000 distinct CDR3 sequences, around 8.9% found once; its top ten account for around 20%. The sequencing sample was made of blood. The receptors were sampled from a woman under 30 with Graves' hyperthyroidism that later progressed to Graves' ophthalmopathy.

This clonotype was counted ten times or more. V and J are TRBV7-9 and TRBJ1-2; unclear D gene. Germline CDR1 and CDR2: SEHNR and FQNEAQ (reference sequence). CDR3 length: 15 residues. V was trimmed by 3 bases and J by 3 bases, leaving 14 bases between them. In nucleotides, the CDR3 is TGTGCCAGCAGCTTGGGTCATGGGTCTTACTATGGCTACACCTTC. Amino acids: CASSLGHGSYYGYTF. The whole variable domain, filled in from reference TRBV7-9 and TRBJ1-2, reads DTGVSQNPRHKITKRGQNVTFRCDPISEHNRLYWYRQTLGQGPEFLTYFQNEAQLEKSRLLSDRFSAERPKGSFSTLEIQRTEQGDSAMYLCASSLGHGSYYGYTFGSGTRLTVV.

In this sample, this clonotype turned up many times. CDR3 nucleotide sequence: TGTGCCATCAGGATCAGGGGGAAGTCTGGAAACACCATATATTTT. Amino acid sequence: CAIRIRGKSGNTIYF. This rearrangement joins TRBV10-3 to TRBJ1-3, with 7 bases fitting TRBD1. This CDR3 spans 15 amino acids. Germline values: CDR1 ENHRY, CDR2 SYGVKD. V lost 6 bases, J lost 1 base, and 6 bases stayed unmatched.

V and J are TRBV7-2 and TRBJ2-3, with 9 bases that match TRBD2. The CDR3 loop spans 15 amino acids. CDR1 and CDR2 (germline): SGHTA, FQGNSA. V dropped 2 bases and J dropped 1; count of bases not matched to a gene: 1. The CDR3 nucleotides read TGTGCCAGCAGCTTACCTAGCGGGGGCACAGATACGCAGTATTTT. It is translated as CASSLPSGGTDTQYF.

In this sample, this clonotype turned up many times. The chain uses TRBV12-3 or TRBV12-4 and TRBJ2-1, with 9 bases aligning to TRBD1. The trim removed 5 bases at V and 6 bases at J, leaving 2 bases unmatched. The CDR3 sequence is 13 residues long. The CDR3, as DNA: TGTGCCAGCAGTGGGGACAGGGCCAATGAGCAGTTCTTC. This sequence encodes CASSGDRANEQFF.

This clonotype came up many times. The chain joins TRBV6-1 to TRBJ2-5; 8 bases fit TRBD2. The CDR3 is made up of 16 amino acids. From germline, CDR1 is MNHNS and CDR2 SASEGT. Unmatched junction bases numbered 11, after V lost 8 bases and J lost 0 bases. CDR3 residues: CASFRLAGQHQETQYF. In nucleotides, the CDR3 is TGTGCCAGCTTCAGGTTAGCGGGGCAACACCAAGAGACCCAGTACTTC.

This clonotype was detected many times. The V and J genes are TRBV25-1 and TRBJ1-1, with D uncertain. The germline V gene encodes CDR1 MGHDK and CDR2 SYGVNS. This CDR3 comprises 13 residues. Trimming left V 2 bases short and J 4 bases short, with 8 bases between. DNA for the CDR3: TGTGCCAGCAGTGAAAGGGCAGTCACTGAAGCTTTCTTT. It translates to CASSERAVTEAFF.

This clonotype was recorded many times. This chain connects TRBV20-1 to TRBJ1-1; 7 bases fit TRBD1. The germline gives CDR1 DFQATT, CDR2 SNEGSKA (reference sequence). J was trimmed by 0 bases and V by 6 bases; bases with no gene match: 7. This CDR3 is built from 14 residues. The CDR3 nucleotides read TGCAGTGCCCAAAAGGGACAGATGAACACTGAAGCTTTCTTT. It is translated as CSAQKGQMNTEAFF.

The table lists this clonotype with a few counts. This chain joins TRBV12-3 or TRBV12-4 and TRBJ1-6; TRBD1 aligns across 7 bases. The CDR3 totals 14 residues. V was clipped by 7 bases and J by 10 bases; unmatched bases: 10. In DNA form, the CDR3 reads TGTGCCAGCACCCGGACAGGAGGGGGATCACCCCTCCACTTT. Translation gives CASTRTGGGSPLHF.

The chain couples TRBV5-6 to TRBJ2-1, with 8 bases identical to TRBD1. This CDR3 has 14 amino acids. V gave up 3 bases and J gave up 10 bases; unmatched junction bases: 9. Germline V CDR1 and CDR2: SGHDT, YYEEEE. CDR3 bases: TGTGCCAGCAGCTCAGGACAGGGCCTAGGGGAGCAGTTCTTC. Encoded protein: CASSSGQGLGEQFF. Together with reference TRBV5-6 and TRBJ2-1, the CDR3 gives the full variable domain: DAGVTQSPTHLIKTRGQQVTLRCSPKSGHDTVSWYQQALGQGPQFIFQYYEEEERQRGNFPDRFSGHQFPNYSSELNVNALLLGDSALYLCASSSGQGLGEQFFGPGTRLTVL.

About this clonotype: A far larger clone differs by one base, so this is likely a read error. The chain carries TRBV7-2 and TRBJ2-2; possible D gene TRBD2, 6 bases. This CDR3 spans 12 amino acids. Germline V gives CDR1 SGHTA, CDR2 FQGNSA. This chain's CDR3 is CASSLGPGGLFF. The CDR3 bases are TGTGCCAGCAGCTTAGGCCCCGGGGGGCTGTTTTTT.

This clonotype was detected many times. The genes are TRBV27 and TRBJ1-1; no clear D gene. Trimming pared 1 base from V and 4 bases from J, leaving 13 bases between. This CDR3 is built from 15 residues. Per germline, CDR1 MNHEY and CDR2 SMNVEV (reference sequence). CDR3 loop: CASSLYPGLGTEAFF. CDR3 bases: TGTGCCAGCAGTTTATACCCGGGCCTCGGCACTGAAGCTTTCTTT.